What follows are 10 T cell receptor beta chains derived from one specimen sequenced in a study of cytomegalovirus exposure and HLA in healthy donors. PCR employed 60 Vbeta and 13 Jbeta primers. Generated by immunoSEQ multiplex PCR, the TCRdb table keeps only in-frame clones and is missing some. The sample has about 190,000 clones; roughly 75% are singletons. Sequencing was done on a sample of PBMCs. The receptor set was obtained from a man between 25 and 39 years old in good health and CMV-seropositive.

The chain uses TRBV7-2 and TRBJ1-2, with TRBD1 matching 11 bases. Germline V CDR1 and CDR2: SGHTA, FQGNSA. V gave up 5 bases and J gave up 12 bases; unmatched junction bases: 8. This CDR3 region has 13 residues. The CDR3 DNA is TGTGCCAGCAGCCACCGGGACAGGGGGTTCCACACCTTC. It codes for CASSHRDRGFHTF.

The chain couples TRBV9 to TRBJ2-7; the match to TRBD1 covers 7 bases. The CDR3 length is 15 residues. V shed 4 bases and J 2 bases; nucleotides not matched to a gene: 9. Germline values: CDR1 SGDLS, CDR2 YYNGEE. CDR3 region: CASSPTGVQTYEQYF. CDR3 bases: TGTGCCAGCAGCCCCACAGGGGTGCAAACCTACGAGCAGTACTTC.

This chain joins TRBV13 and TRBJ2-7; 11 bases line up with TRBD2. This CDR3 contains 16 residues. Germline CDR1 and CDR2: PRHDT and FYEKMQ (reference sequence). Trimming at V came to 3 bases and at J to 4 bases, leaving 8 bases not matched to a gene. The CDR3: CASSFSGRALGYEQYF. The CDR3 DNA follows: TGTGCCAGCAGCTTTAGCGGGAGGGCCCTCGGGTACGAGCAGTACTTC.

V is TRBV5-1 and J is TRBJ2-5, with 14 bases lining up with TRBD2. Germline loops: CDR1 SGHRS, CDR2 YFSETQ. The length of the CDR3 is 16 residues. Losses at the gene ends were 3 bases for V and 1 base for J; bases not matched to a gene: 2. The DNA of the CDR3 is TGCGCCAGCAGCTCGGGACTAGCGGGGGTCCAAGAGACCCAGTACTTC. It is translated as CASSSGLAGVQETQYF.

The rearrangement uses TRBV6-1 and TRBJ2-7; 8 nucleotides agree with TRBD1. V shed 6 bases and J 6 bases; nucleotides not matched to a gene: 7. The CDR3 consists of 13 residues. From germline, CDR1 is MNHNS and CDR2 SASEGT. CDR3 in DNA: TGTGCCAGCAGCCTGGCGGACAGGGCCGAGCAGTACTTC. Residues: CASSLADRAEQYF.

The CDR3 sequence is CASSPAGTQNQPQHF. The CDR3 nucleotides read TGTGCCAGCAGCCCAGCCGGGACACAGAATCAGCCCCAGCATTTT. The chain uses TRBV7-2 and TRBJ1-5; TRBD1 is a possible D gene (6 bases). The germline V and J ends were trimmed by 5 bases and 4 bases, with 15 bases remaining between them. CDR3 size: 15 residues. CDR1 SGHTA and CDR2 FQGNSA come from the germline V gene.

The CDR3 loop reads CSVVPGRRDEQYF. The CDR3 DNA reads TGCAGCGTTGTACCCGGACGCAGGGACGAGCAGTACTTC. The V gene is TRBV29-1, the J gene TRBJ2-7; maybe TRBD1 (5 bases). The germline CDR1 and CDR2 sequences are SQVTM and ANQGSEA. The CDR3 spans 13 residues. V was cut by 4 bases and J by 5 bases, with 15 bases left in between.

The chain joins TRBV2 to TRBJ1-4, with D uncertain. Looked up from germline, CDR1 is SNHLY and CDR2 is FYNNEI. V was trimmed by 2 bases and J by 0 bases, leaving 4 bases between them. The CDR3 length is 14 residues. CDR3 nucleotide sequence: TGTGCCAGCAGTGAACAAACAACTAATGAAAAACTGTTTTTT. Translated: CASSEQTTNEKLFF.

V is TRBV18 and J is TRBJ2-2, with 7 bases fitting TRBD1. Germline V lookup: CDR1 KGHSH, CDR2 LQKENI. V was clipped by 4 bases and J by 1 base; unmatched bases: 3. CDR3 length: 15 amino acids. The CDR3 region is CASSLGQMNTGELFF. The CDR3 DNA reads as TGTGCCAGCTCACTGGGACAGATGAACACCGGGGAGCTGTTTTTT.

The sample holds a few counts of this clone. The chain recombines TRBV19 with TRBJ2-3, with D possibly being TRBD1 (5 bases). The CDR3 runs 17 residues. Germline loops: CDR1 LNHDA, CDR2 SQIVND (reference sequence). Trimming took 6 bases from V and 5 from J, leaving 24 bases between them. The CDR3 reads CASSLRATGYDVDTQYF. In DNA form, the CDR3 reads TGTGCCAGTAGCTTACGCGCAACAGGCTACGATGTAGATACGCAGTATTTT.